A selection of T cell receptor beta chains follows, all from one sample in a study of blood T cell repertoires in COVID-19. TCRdb's table, derived via immunoSEQ multiplex PCR, lists solely in-frame clones and lacks some. The table shows roughly 130,000 clones, with approximately 84% occurring only once. Sequencing was performed on peripheral blood. These receptors originate from a woman aged 60 to 75 with acute or convalescent COVID-19. Both conserved end residues are part of each CDR3. A D gene is named only where the DNA matches it firmly. Part of the rows lack a size; the others show once, few, many or a class for expanded clones.

clone_size: NA
cdr3_length: 11
d_call: NA
v_call: TRBV7-6
j_call: TRBJ2-5
cdr3_aa: CASSVQETQYF
cdr3_nt: TGTGCCAGCAGCGTACAGGAGACCCAGTACTTC

clone_size: NA
cdr3_length: 9
d_call: NA
v_call: TRBV12-2
j_call: TRBJ2-1
cdr3_aa: CAPYNEQFF
cdr3_nt: TGTGCACCGTACAATGAGCAGTTCTTC

clone_size: NA
cdr3_length: 17
d_call: NA
v_call: TRBV27
j_call: TRBJ1-6
cdr3_aa: CASSLSSRSSYNSPLHF
cdr3_nt: TGTGCCAGCAGTTTATCGAGTAGGAGCTCCTATAATTCACCCCTCCACTTT

clone_size: NA
cdr3_length: 14
d_call: NA
v_call: TRBV21-1
j_call: TRBJ1-4
cdr3_aa: CASSSTGGNEKLFF
cdr3_nt: TGTGCCAGCAGCAGCACAGGGGGAAATGAAAAACTGTTTTTT

clone_size: NA
cdr3_length: 13
d_call: TRBD2
v_call: TRBV5-1
j_call: TRBJ2-1
cdr3_aa: CASSRGDNNEQFF
cdr3_nt: TGCGCCAGCAGCCGGGGGGATAACAATGAGCAGTTCTTC

clone_size: NA
cdr3_length: 13
d_call: NA
v_call: TRBV24-1
j_call: TRBJ1-1
cdr3_aa: CATRGTLNTEAFF
cdr3_nt: TGTGCCACCAGGGGGACTCTGAACACTGAAGCTTTCTTT

clone_size: NA
cdr3_length: 13
d_call: NA
v_call: TRBV2
j_call: TRBJ1-2
cdr3_aa: CASSSTGRDGYTF
cdr3_nt: TGTGCCAGCAGTTCCACAGGGAGGGATGGCTACACCTTC

clone_size: few
cdr3_length: 15
d_call: NA
v_call: TRBV7-3
j_call: TRBJ1-2
cdr3_aa: CASSLMGAGRDGYTF
cdr3_nt: TGTGCCAGCAGCTTAATGGGGGCCGGGAGGGATGGCTACACCTTC

clone_size: NA
cdr3_length: 13
d_call: NA
v_call: TRBV29-1
j_call: TRBJ1-3
cdr3_aa: CSVVISSGNTIYF
cdr3_nt: TGCAGCGTTGTAATTAGCTCTGGAAACACCATATATTTT

clone_size: NA
cdr3_length: 13
d_call: NA
v_call: TRBV11-2
j_call: TRBJ1-6
cdr3_aa: CASSLEWGSSAHF
cdr3_nt: TGTGCCAGCAGCTTAGAATGGGGCAGCTCGGCCCACTTT

clone_size: NA
cdr3_length: 13
d_call: NA
v_call: TRBV6-5
j_call: TRBJ1-2
cdr3_aa: CASGRGKGNGYTF
cdr3_nt: TGTGCCAGCGGCCGGGGGAAAGGCAATGGCTACACCTTC

clone_size: NA
cdr3_length: 14
d_call: NA
v_call: TRBV6-5
j_call: TRBJ1-5
cdr3_aa: CASTHAGEIQPQHF
cdr3_nt: TGTGCCAGCACCCACGCAGGGGAGATTCAGCCCCAGCATTTT

clone_size: NA
cdr3_length: 16
d_call: TRBD2
v_call: TRBV7-9
j_call: TRBJ2-2
cdr3_aa: CASSLALAGVTGELFF
cdr3_nt: TGTGCCAGCAGCTTAGCCCTAGCGGGGGTGACCGGGGAGCTGTTTTTT